This TCR beta chain was sequenced for a study of cytomegalovirus exposure and HLA in healthy donors (dated by TCRdb to about 2017). With regard to the full study: In an earlier analysis of roughly 590 of the donors, around 290 Gb of sequence data and 117 million unique TCR beta sequences from roughly 180 million T cells were reported. Roughly 320 gigabases of sequencing data and tens of millions of unique TCR sequences made up an early release that covered under 750 HLA-typed donors. Of the roughly 390 genotyped donors, 65% to 90% fell in the genetic ancestry cluster associated with self-reported Caucasian donors. The study aimed to test whether signatures of past pathogen exposure could be identified by cataloging public T cell receptors. The T cell repertoires of roughly 660 subjects were profiled by immunosequencing and related to cytomegalovirus serostatus. In addition to the first cohort of 650 to 750 subjects, a separate validation cohort of 120 different subjects was used. High-throughput TCR immunosequencing, statistical association of individual TCRs with disease status, and machine learning were combined to predict cytomegalovirus infection status. To study patterns of TCR occurrence, a later analysis re-analyzed previously published TCR beta repertoires from several hundred donors and added high-resolution HLA genotyping. In the later analysis, no new phenotypic data were used to find candidate immune exposures; instead, reliance was placed on TCR beta sequences and their occurrence across donors. To decide whether each TCR beta V gene segment behaved as functional or pseudogenic, an earlier analysis of some 600 of the donors relied on high-throughput TCR beta sequencing. Donor age, sex, ethnicity and CMV serostatus were compiled together with the repertoire data. A later genetic analysis took genome-wide SNP genotypes for 398 of the 666 donors and used that subset as a discovery cohort. Every repertoire in the discovery cohort had been generated on one and the same sequencing platform. HLA typing included class I and class II loci at four-digit resolution. The number of donors typed differed by locus, with about 620-630 for A, B, C, DRB1 and DQB1, roughly 520 for DQA1, over 600 for DPA1, and 450 to 480 for DPB1. Five DR-DQ haplotypes were handled as single units for association and clustering because linkage in the cohort was strong. Across around 400 genotyped donors of the cohort, an average of approximately 240,000 unique TCR beta nucleotide sequences per donor were sequenced, and around 20% of those sequences were non-productive.

With regard to this clone: Its recognized antigen is unknown.

The study at large found these results: For the cohort, immune exposure information was limited to CMV serostatus. The study listed 164 TCR beta chains as associated with cytomegalovirus. This cohort had only TCR beta chains sequenced, and the lack of alpha or paired-chain data limited which features could be detected. An earlier analysis of several hundred of the donors showed that most TCR beta V segments appeared in productive rearrangements either about 87% or about 30% of the time, which broadly matched IMGT annotations. According to a later analysis, most CMV-associated TCR beta chains appeared to be HLA-restricted, and the HLA associations seemed to be driven largely by CMV exposure. Linkage disequilibrium might explain the correlated functional status among segregating V segments, but an unknown experimental factor could not be excluded. Some IMGT-functional V segments, including TRBV6-2 and TRBV6-3, could not be told apart with the 87-base-pair reads, so those segments were excluded. Because counts were too low, more than 15 rarely observed V segments, including chromosome 9 orphons, were left out of the earlier analysis of some 640 of the donors. A later analysis associated about 17,000 TCR beta sequences with specific HLA alleles at a false discovery rate of 0.05. In vitro tests confirmed that three of the cytomegalovirus-associated TCR beta chains recognize cytomegalovirus antigens. In a later analysis, HLA-associated TCR beta chains were found to be more clonally expanded and to have lower generation probabilities than equally common non-associated chains. An association between a missense DCLRE1C variant and V-gene and J-gene trimming of TCR beta chains was found in a later genetic analysis and replicated in an independent cohort. Cytomegalovirus status was reported to be diagnosed by the classifier with high specificity and sensitivity in both the original and validation cohorts. A further reported finding was that TCR beta sequences accurately predicted the HLA-A and HLA-B alleles for most subjects in the first cohort. Several of the top co-occurrence clusters appeared to be linked to parvovirus B19, influenza, CMV and Epstein-Barr virus, according to a later analysis. According to a later analysis, TCR association rates differed among HLA loci, with DRB1 alleles showing the most associated TCRs and HLA-C alleles showing the fewest. Because HLA typing was unavailable for some donors at each locus, only the typed subset was used in association tests. When HLA alleles, especially DR and DQ, strongly co-occurred, attributing TCR associations to individual alleles was difficult. A cluster of highly shared sequence variants was judged likely to represent a technical artifact of the sequencing pipeline. A later genetic analysis reported fewer N-insertions in productive TCRs among donors in an Asian-associated ancestry cluster than the roughly 650-donor mean. While some public TCRs were present in many individuals, most TCR sequences turned up only very rarely across donors. Sequencing depth was assumed to be roughly uniform across donors in the presence/absence analyses, though that assumption may not hold. The authors suggested that the approach could potentially be generalized to other disease states and immunological phenotypes.

The library was obtained by the immunoSEQ multiplex PCR assay. The multiplex PCR relied on a mix of 60 forward primers for TCR Vbeta segments and 13 reverse primers for TCR Jbeta segments. A multiplex PCR assay on genomic DNA amplified the CDR3 region of rearranged TCR beta genes. The amplified TCR beta libraries were sequenced on the Illumina HiSeq System as 87-base-pair reads. In the paper's pipeline: In a later analysis, tens of millions of unique TCR beta chains were counted across the approximately 670 repertoires, and approximately 11 million of these chains were shared by at least two donors. To remove PCR and sequencing errors, raw reads were error-corrected and collapsed into unique sequences using a nearest-neighbor algorithm that merged closely related sequences. Alignment of CDR3 sequences to IMGT reference sequences was used to assign V, D and J gene segments. Each retained sequence needed at least a six-nucleotide match to both a V gene segment and a J gene segment. Rearrangements were classified as productive when the CDR3 lacked stop codons and remained in frame with V and J, and all other rearrangements were classified as non-productive. Following IMGT convention, CDR3 was defined as the stretch from the second conserved V-encoded cysteine to the conserved J-encoded phenylalanine. The earlier analysis of some 550 of the donors excluded any sequence lacking an unambiguous match to a single V gene segment. An earlier analysis of fewer than 750 of the donors classified V segments as functional when productive rearrangements were above 56.7% and as segregating when the standard deviation between donors was above 5%. A statistical classification framework was developed to diagnose cytomegalovirus status using the catalog of TCR beta chain sequences. A later analysis assigned V and J genes by comparing TCR nucleotide sequences with IMGT/GENE-DB human TR gene sequences. A later analysis assigned CDR3 sequences and most-parsimonious VDJ recombination scenarios with the TCRdist pipeline. In a later analysis, each TCR beta chain was defined by its CDR3 amino acid sequence together with its V-gene family, and reads lacking a unique V-gene family were excluded. As a way to deal with suspected cross-contamination and a sequencing artifact, a later analysis dropped nearly 600 nucleotide sequences that were highly shared and had low generation probability. For each public chain, a later analysis derived a clonal expansion index from normalized ranks of inferred template counts within each repertoire. Generation probabilities in a later analysis came from a VDJ recombination model fitted to out-of-frame rearrangements, and those results were checked against IGoR. A later analysis scored TCR-TCR, TCR-HLA and TCR-CMV co-occurrence with hypergeometric tests, applying a repertoire-size bias correction to TCR pairs. In a later analysis, false discovery rates were estimated by permuting HLA or CMV assignments 20 times. In a later analysis, co-occurring TCRs were grouped using DBSCAN, with TCRdist sequence similarity added in when clustering inside HLA-allele-positive subsets. Co-occurrence clustering excluded repertoires with fewer than 30,000 or more than 120,000 public chains, plus five with anomalous nucleotide sharing. Drawn from immuneACCESS, this table holds only the in-frame rearrangements with V and J called that TCRdb kept. Clones are partly lost; checked studies trace under half to an unresolved V gene and leave the rest unexplained. D and trimming come from the DNA, and the V and J calls and clone size come from that table. The table for this sample records about 100,000 clones. Clones ranked in the top ten supply about 0.59% of the sample.

Trimming accounts for 6 bases at V and 7 bases at J, while the number of junction bases matched to no gene is 1. From the cysteine through the phenylalanine, the CDR3 covers 11 amino acids. The sequence is cut down to CDR3 DNA, 33 bases in frame from base 1. CDR1 SEHNR and CDR2 FQNEAQ were looked up in the germline V gene (reference sequence). In total, more than 500 healthy bone marrow donors made up the cohort. Cohort members were all nominally healthy when sampled, although unrecorded immune exposures were likely present. The donor was CMV seronegative and was included in the group of a few hundred seronegative cohort members. A peripheral blood sample was provided by each donor, and peripheral blood mononuclear cells were used for TCR beta sequencing. Genomic DNA extraction from the blood cell samples was performed with the Qiagen DNeasy Blood Extraction Kit.

The source of this sequence is a man aged 45-65 years in good health and CMV-seronegative. The sequence joins TRBV7-9 to TRBJ1-2; TRBD1 aligns with 8 central bases. Sequencing was performed on PBMCs. CDR3 loop: CASSDRGGYTF. The nucleotides are TGTGCCAGCAGTGACAGGGGTGGCTACACCTTC. With the portions outside the CDR3 filled from the reference TRBV7-9 and TRBJ1-2 genes, the complete variable region becomes DTGVSQNPRHKITKRGQNVTFRCDPISEHNRLYWYRQTLGQGPEFLTYFQNEAQLEKSRLLSDRFSAERPKGSFSTLEIQRTEQGDSAMYLCASSDRGGYTFGSGTRLTVV.